Here is one TCR beta chain with its context. Its cognate antigen is unknown. The sample comes from a study of graft-versus-host responses after intestinal transplantation. The study's findings and limits: GvH clones were found in recipient marrow; some appeared first in ileum or blood.

Assay used: immunoSEQ multiplex PCR; TCRdb lists only in-frame clones, some missing. The sample holds some 90,000 clones, about 93% seen once. CDR3 length: 12 residues. Germline CDR1 MNHNS, CDR2 SASEGT. Trimming removed 5 bases from V and 0 bases from J, with 5 bases in between. The receptor was isolated from a human donor who received an intestinal transplant. Sequences were derived from unstimulated CD8+ T cells sorted from spleen or lymph node cells, sampled before intestinal transplant. The chain couples TRBV6-1 to TRBJ2-7; D gene ambiguous. CDR3 amino acids: CASSSISYEQYF. Written as DNA, the CDR3 is TGTGCCAGCAGTTCCATCTCCTACGAGCAGTACTTC.